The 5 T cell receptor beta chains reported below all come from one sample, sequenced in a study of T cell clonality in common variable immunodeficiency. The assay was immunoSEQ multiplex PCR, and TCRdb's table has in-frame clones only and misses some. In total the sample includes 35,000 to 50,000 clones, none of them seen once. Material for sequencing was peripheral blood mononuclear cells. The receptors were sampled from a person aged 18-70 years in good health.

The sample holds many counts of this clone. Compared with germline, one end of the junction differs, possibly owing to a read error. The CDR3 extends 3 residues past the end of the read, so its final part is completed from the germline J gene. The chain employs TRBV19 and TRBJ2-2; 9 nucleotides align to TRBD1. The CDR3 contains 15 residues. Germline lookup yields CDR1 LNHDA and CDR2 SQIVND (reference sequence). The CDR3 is CASRPGTGNIGELFF. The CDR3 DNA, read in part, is TGTGCCAGTAGGCCCGGGACAGGGAACATCGGGGAG.

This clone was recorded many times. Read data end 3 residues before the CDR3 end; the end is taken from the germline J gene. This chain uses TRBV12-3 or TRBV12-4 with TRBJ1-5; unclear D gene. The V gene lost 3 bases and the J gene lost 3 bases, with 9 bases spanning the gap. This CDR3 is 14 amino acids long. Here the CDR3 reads CASSFGQFNQPQHF. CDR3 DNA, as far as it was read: TGTGCCAGCAGTTTTGGCCAGTTCAATCAGCCC.

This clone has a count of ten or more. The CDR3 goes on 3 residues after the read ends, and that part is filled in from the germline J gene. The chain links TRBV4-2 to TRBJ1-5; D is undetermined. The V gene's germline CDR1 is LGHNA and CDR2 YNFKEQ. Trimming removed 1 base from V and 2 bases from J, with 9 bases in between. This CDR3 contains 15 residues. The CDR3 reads CASSQVRQGNQPQHF. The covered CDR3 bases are TGTGCCAGCAGCCAAGTCCGTCAGGGCAATCAGCCC.

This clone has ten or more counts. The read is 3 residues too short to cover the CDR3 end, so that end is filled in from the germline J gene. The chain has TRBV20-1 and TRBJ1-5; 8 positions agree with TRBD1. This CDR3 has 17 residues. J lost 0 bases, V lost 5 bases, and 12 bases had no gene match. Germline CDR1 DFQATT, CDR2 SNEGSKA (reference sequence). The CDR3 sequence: CSAYPGGLVYSNQPQHF. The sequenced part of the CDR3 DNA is TGCAGTGCTTACCCAGGGGGCTTAGTCTATAGCAATCAGCCC.

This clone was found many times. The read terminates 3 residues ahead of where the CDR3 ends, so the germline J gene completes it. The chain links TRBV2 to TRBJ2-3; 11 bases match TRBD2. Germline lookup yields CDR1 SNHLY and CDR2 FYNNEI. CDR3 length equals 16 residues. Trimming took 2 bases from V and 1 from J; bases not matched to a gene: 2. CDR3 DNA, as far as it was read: TGTGCCAGCAGTGAATTAGCGGGGGGGGGCACAGATACG. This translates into CASSELAGGGTDT. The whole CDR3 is CASSELAGGGTDTQYF.